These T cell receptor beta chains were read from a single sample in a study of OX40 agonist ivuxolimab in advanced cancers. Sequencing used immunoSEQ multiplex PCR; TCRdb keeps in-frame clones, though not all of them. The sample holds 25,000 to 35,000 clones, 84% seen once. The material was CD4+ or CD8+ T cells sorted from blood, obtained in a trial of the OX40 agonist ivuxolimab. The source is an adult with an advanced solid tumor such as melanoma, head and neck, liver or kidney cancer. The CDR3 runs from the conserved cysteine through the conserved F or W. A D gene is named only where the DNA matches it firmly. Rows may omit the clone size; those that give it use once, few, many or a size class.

CDR3nt: TGTGCCAGTAGTCCACAGGAAAGGAATGAGCCCCAGCATTTT
CDR3aa: CASSPQERNEPQHF
d_gene: .
v_gene: TRBV19
abundance: .
j_gene: TRBJ1-5

CDR3nt: TGTGCCAGCAGCCTAACAGCTTATGAAGCTTTCTTT
CDR3aa: CASSLTAYEAFF
d_gene: .
v_gene: TRBV5-8
abundance: .
j_gene: TRBJ1-1

CDR3nt: TGCGCCAGCAGCCAAGAAAGGGGAGGAACCACTGAAGCTTTCTTT
CDR3aa: CASSQERGGTTEAFF
d_gene: .
v_gene: TRBV4-3
abundance: .
j_gene: TRBJ1-1

CDR3nt: TGTGCCAGCAGCCTTTGGTCCTCCAACACCGGGGAGCTGTTTTTT
CDR3aa: CASSLWSSNTGELFF
d_gene: .
v_gene: TRBV7-9
abundance: .
j_gene: TRBJ2-2

CDR3nt: TGTGCCAGCAGCTTGGCAGGCTCCGAGCAGTACTTC
CDR3aa: CASSLAGSEQYF
d_gene: .
v_gene: TRBV5-6
abundance: .
j_gene: TRBJ2-7

CDR3nt: TGTGCCAGCTCACGCTCCGGGACAGCGGCGGCTAGGGGGAGTGAAGCTTTCTTT
CDR3aa: CASSRSGTAAARGSEAFF
d_gene: TRBD1
v_gene: TRBV18
abundance: .
j_gene: TRBJ1-1

CDR3nt: TGTGCCACCAGCGATCGAGGTCCGAATCAGCCCCAGCATTTT
CDR3aa: CATSDRGPNQPQHF
d_gene: .
v_gene: TRBV15
abundance: .
j_gene: TRBJ1-5

CDR3nt: TGCAGCGTCTTAACACCGGGACAGGGACTCGGTAGTTATGGCTACACCTTC
CDR3aa: CSVLTPGQGLGSYGYTF
d_gene: TRBD1
v_gene: TRBV29-1
abundance: .
j_gene: TRBJ1-2

CDR3nt: TGTGCCAGCAGCTCATCGACAGGGGGCCCCAACGTCCTGACTTTC
CDR3aa: CASSSSTGGPNVLTF
d_gene: TRBD1
v_gene: TRBV11-3
abundance: .
j_gene: TRBJ2-6

CDR3nt: TGTGCCAGCGTCTACGGGGAGACCCAGTACTTC
CDR3aa: CASVYGETQYF
d_gene: .
v_gene: TRBV7-8
abundance: few
j_gene: TRBJ2-5

CDR3nt: TGTGCCAGCAGTTACTCAAGCAACAGAGTTGAAGCTTTCTTT
CDR3aa: CASSYSSNRVEAFF
d_gene: .
v_gene: TRBV6-5
abundance: .
j_gene: TRBJ1-1

CDR3nt: TGTGCCAGCAGCCTGGCAGGCGGCTATGGCTACACCTTC
CDR3aa: CASSLAGGYGYTF
d_gene: .
v_gene: TRBV7-6
abundance: .
j_gene: TRBJ1-2

CDR3nt: TGTGCCAGTGGGGGTCCAAACACTGAAGCTTTCTTT
CDR3aa: CASGGPNTEAFF
d_gene: .
v_gene: TRBV6-4
abundance: once
j_gene: TRBJ1-1

CDR3nt: TGTGCCAGCAGCTTAGAGGTCCAGGGCTATGGCTACACCTTC
CDR3aa: CASSLEVQGYGYTF
d_gene: .
v_gene: TRBV7-6
abundance: .
j_gene: TRBJ1-2

CDR3nt: TGTGCCAGCAGTTACTCGCCAGGCAATCAGCCCCAGCATTTT
CDR3aa: CASSYSPGNQPQHF
d_gene: .
v_gene: TRBV6-6
abundance: few
j_gene: TRBJ1-5

CDR3nt: TGTGCCAGCAGCCCGAGGGTAACCACAACGGGGGTGTATGGCTACACCTTC
CDR3aa: CASSPRVTTTGVYGYTF
d_gene: .
v_gene: TRBV5-4
abundance: .
j_gene: TRBJ1-2

CDR3nt: TGTGCCAGTAGTATAGTAGCGGGAGCGAACGAGCAGTACTTC
CDR3aa: CASSIVAGANEQYF
d_gene: TRBD2
v_gene: TRBV19
abundance: .
j_gene: TRBJ2-7

CDR3nt: TGTGCCAGCTCACTGGGACTAGCGGGAGACGACACCGGGGAGCTGTTTTTT
CDR3aa: CASSLGLAGDDTGELFF
d_gene: TRBD2
v_gene: TRBV18
abundance: .
j_gene: TRBJ2-2

CDR3nt: TGTGCCAGTAGTACTTCAGGCGTTGGCTCCTACGAGCAGTACTTC
CDR3aa: CASSTSGVGSYEQYF
d_gene: .
v_gene: TRBV19
abundance: large
j_gene: TRBJ2-7

CDR3nt: TGTGCCAGCAGCTTAGGCGGTGGCGAGACCCAGTACTTC
CDR3aa: CASSLGGGETQYF
d_gene: .
v_gene: TRBV7-6
abundance: large
j_gene: TRBJ2-5

CDR3nt: TGCGCCAGCAGCCAACCCAGAACAGGAGTTACTGGAAACACCATATATTTT
CDR3aa: CASSQPRTGVTGNTIYF
d_gene: .
v_gene: TRBV4-1
abundance: .
j_gene: TRBJ1-3

CDR3nt: TGTGCCAGCAGCTTACCCGGTAGCTCTGGAAACACCATATATTTT
CDR3aa: CASSLPGSSGNTIYF
d_gene: .
v_gene: TRBV11-3
abundance: .
j_gene: TRBJ1-3

CDR3nt: TGCGCCAGCAGCCACAGGGGGCTGGGTGAGACCCAGTACTTC
CDR3aa: CASSHRGLGETQYF
d_gene: TRBD1
v_gene: TRBV4-3
abundance: few
j_gene: TRBJ2-5